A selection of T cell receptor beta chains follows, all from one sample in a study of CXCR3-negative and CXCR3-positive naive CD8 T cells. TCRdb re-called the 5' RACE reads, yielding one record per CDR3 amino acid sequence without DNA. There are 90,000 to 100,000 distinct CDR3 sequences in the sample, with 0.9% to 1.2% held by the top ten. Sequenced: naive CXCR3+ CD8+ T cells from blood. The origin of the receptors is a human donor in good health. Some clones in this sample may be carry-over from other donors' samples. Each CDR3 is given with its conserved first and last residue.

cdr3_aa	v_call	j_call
CASSSSPIPTIYEQYF	TRBV5-1	TRBJ2-7
CASSLGAPRGDTEAFF	TRBV6-6	TRBJ1-1
CASRPLAGGPGTDTQYF	TRBV6-6	TRBJ2-3
CASSPRTSGGLSATQYF	TRBV7-9	TRBJ2-3
CASSLFQVSTDTQYF	TRBV12-3/TRBV12-4	TRBJ2-3
CASSSGAAIDTQYF	TRBV27	TRBJ2-3
CATSRVYDTGELFF	TRBV15	TRBJ2-2
CASSPRLAGVSGELFF	TRBV3-1	TRBJ2-2
CASSSNKGTPNTEAFF	TRBV7-9	TRBJ1-1
CASSLPINRSGNEQFF	TRBV5-1	TRBJ2-1
CASAPPGNTIYF	TRBV28	TRBJ1-3
CASSYSSRSYEQYF	TRBV6-6	TRBJ2-7
CASSQGSGGNSYEQYF	TRBV4-1	TRBJ2-7
CASSSSPGSHNEQFF	TRBV5-1	TRBJ2-1
CASSYSPPAGWYEQYF	TRBV6-5	TRBJ2-7
CASSPGRENDIQYF	TRBV7-3	TRBJ2-4
CASSLYRLVDSPLHF	TRBV7-8	TRBJ1-6
CASSAGTGGQGGYTF	TRBV7-9	TRBJ1-2
CASSPLEFRVNTEAFF	TRBV6-6	TRBJ1-1
CASSYSTGELFF	TRBV6-5	TRBJ2-2
CASSPLAGSQPQHF	TRBV7-6	TRBJ1-5
CASSDSGTIQETQYF	TRBV28	TRBJ2-5
CASSWDNPYEQYF	TRBV14	TRBJ2-7
CSARDLSSFSRGHANTGELFF	TRBV20-1	TRBJ2-2
CASSLRISPGGYTF	TRBV7-2	TRBJ1-2
CASSPTTSEDTDTQYF	TRBV7-9	TRBJ2-3
CAWSASGGSLETQYF	TRBV30	TRBJ2-5